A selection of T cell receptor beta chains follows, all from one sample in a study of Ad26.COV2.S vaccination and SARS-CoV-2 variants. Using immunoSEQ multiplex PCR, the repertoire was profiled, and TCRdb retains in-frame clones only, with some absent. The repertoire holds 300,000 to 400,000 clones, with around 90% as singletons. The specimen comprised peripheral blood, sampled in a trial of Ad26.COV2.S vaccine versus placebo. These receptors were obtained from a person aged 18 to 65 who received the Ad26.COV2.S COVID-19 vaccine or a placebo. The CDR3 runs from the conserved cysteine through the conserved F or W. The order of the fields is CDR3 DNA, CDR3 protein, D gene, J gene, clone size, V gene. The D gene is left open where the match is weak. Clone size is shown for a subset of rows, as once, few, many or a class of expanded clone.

TGTGCCAGCAGCCGGACAGGGGGAAATTCACCCCTCCACTTT | CASSRTGGNSPLHF | TRBD1 | TRBJ1-6 | NA | TRBV7-2
TGTGCCAGCAGCATGAGAGGGACGAACATTTTGACTGAAGCTTTCTTT | CASSMRGTNILTEAFF | NA | TRBJ1-1 | NA | TRBV3-1/TRBV3-2
TGTGCCAGACAGGGTAGGTTAATGAACACTGAAGCTTTCTTT | CARQGRLMNTEAFF | NA | TRBJ1-1 | once | TRBV2
TGTGCCAGCAGTGCAACAGGGTTCGACGAGCAGTACTTC | CASSATGFDEQYF | NA | TRBJ2-7 | NA | TRBV12-3/TRBV12-4
TGCAGCGTCCTGGACAGGGGGCGATCCTACGAGCAGTACTTC | CSVLDRGRSYEQYF | TRBD1 | TRBJ2-7 | NA | TRBV29-1
TGTGCCAGCAGTGAGGGCAGGTCAGCAGCAAAACTGTTTTTT | CASSEGRSAAKLFF | NA | TRBJ1-4 | NA | TRBV2
TGTGCCAGCAGCTCCGCTGGGGGGGCTAGCGGGAGAAATGAGCAGTTCTTC | CASSSAGGASGRNEQFF | TRBD2 | TRBJ2-1 | NA | TRBV5-4
TGTGCCAGCAGCTTAGATCTTCTAGCGGGGGAGCGAGAGACCCAGTACTTC | CASSLDLLAGERETQYF | TRBD2 | TRBJ2-5 | NA | TRBV11-2
TGTGCCACCAAGTCCCCGAACACCGGGGAGCTGTTTTTT | CATKSPNTGELFF | NA | TRBJ2-2 | NA | TRBV24-1
TGTGCCAGCAGCTTGGACAGAGGTTCACCCCTCCACTTT | CASSLDRGSPLHF | NA | TRBJ1-6 | NA | TRBV11-2
TGTGCCAGCAGCCCCGCTAATAACGGGGAGCTGTTTTTT | CASSPANNGELFF | NA | TRBJ2-2 | few | TRBV7-9
TGTGCCAGCAGCCCCCGTGGGGATACGCAGTATTTT | CASSPRGDTQYF | NA | TRBJ2-3 | NA | TRBV9
TGTGCCAGCAATACAGCACGGGGAGTGTTACGTGGCTACACCTTC | CASNTARGVLRGYTF | NA | TRBJ1-2 | NA | TRBV2
TGTGCCAGCAGCCCGACGACAGGGGGAGTCACTGAAGCTTTCTTT | CASSPTTGGVTEAFF | TRBD1 | TRBJ1-1 | few | TRBV6-6
TGTGCCACCAGCAGAGATTCACGCGAAAAACTGTTTTTT | CATSRDSREKLFF | NA | TRBJ1-4 | NA | TRBV15
TGTGCCAGCAGTACGGGACGTGGCTATGGCTACACCTTC | CASSTGRGYGYTF | NA | TRBJ1-2 | NA | TRBV6-2/TRBV6-3
TGTGCCAGTAGTTTACAGGGAACTAACTATGGCTACACCTTC | CASSLQGTNYGYTF | NA | TRBJ1-2 | NA | TRBV19
TGTGCCAGCAGCTTACGTAGCGGGGCCAGCTCCTACGAGCAGTACTTC | CASSLRSGASSYEQYF | TRBD2 | TRBJ2-7 | NA | TRBV7-3
TGTGCCAGCAGCTTCCCGGGACAGGAGCAGTTCTTC | CASSFPGQEQFF | TRBD1 | TRBJ2-1 | NA | TRBV7-7
TGTGCCTGGAGTACCGGCAGGGGGGTCAATGAGCAGTTCTTC | CAWSTGRGVNEQFF | NA | TRBJ2-1 | NA | TRBV30
TGTGCCAGCAGCTTGGAGCCCCACCAAGAGACCCAGTACTTC | CASSLEPHQETQYF | NA | TRBJ2-5 | once | TRBV5-5
TGTGCCAGCAGCGACGACGGGACAGGGGGCTGGACCTATGGCTACACCTTC | CASSDDGTGGWTYGYTF | TRBD1 | TRBJ1-2 | NA | TRBV6-2/TRBV6-3
TGTGCCAGCAGCCCCGGGACAGGGGGTCAGCCCCAGCATTTT | CASSPGTGGQPQHF | TRBD1 | TRBJ1-5 | few | TRBV7-2
TGTGCCACCAGCAGAGATCAGCGGCGGACTGAAGCTTTCTTT | CATSRDQRRTEAFF | NA | TRBJ1-1 | once | TRBV15
TGTGCCAGCAGCTTAGTCGTGGGAACGGGAAACACCATATATTTT | CASSLVVGTGNTIYF | NA | TRBJ1-3 | NA | TRBV7-2
TGTGCCAGCAGCTTAGAGGGCGCGACCTACAATGAGCAGTTCTTC | CASSLEGATYNEQFF | NA | TRBJ2-1 | NA | TRBV7-8
TGTGCCAGCAGCGGGACTACCCGAGGGACCCAGTACTTC | CASSGTTRGTQYF | TRBD2 | TRBJ2-5 | NA | TRBV2
TGTGCCAGCAGCCACGGGGGACTAGCGGGGGGCCTCCGTTGGGGATCTGGGGCCAACGTCCTGACTTTC | CASSHGGLAGGLRWGSGANVLTF | TRBD2 | TRBJ2-6 | NA | TRBV14
TGTGCCAGCAGCTTATCTTTCTCCGGGACAGGGTACTACGAGCAGTACTTC | CASSLSFSGTGYYEQYF | TRBD1 | TRBJ2-7 | NA | TRBV7-9
TGTGCCAGCAGCTTGGGTCGAGGCTCCTACGAGCAGTACTTC | CASSLGRGSYEQYF | NA | TRBJ2-7 | NA | TRBV5-4
TGTGCCAGCAGCTTATTATCCCGACCGGGTCGGACTGAAGCTTTCTTT | CASSLLSRPGRTEAFF | NA | TRBJ1-1 | NA | TRBV7-3
TGTGCCAGCAGCGTAACGGGAGATAGCAATCAGCCCCAGCATTTT | CASSVTGDSNQPQHF | NA | TRBJ1-5 | NA | TRBV9
TGTGCCAGCAGCCAAGTCGCCGGGACTAGCGTCTCAGATACGCAGTATTTT | CASSQVAGTSVSDTQYF | TRBD2 | TRBJ2-3 | once | TRBV4-2
TGTGCCAGCAGCTTGGTGTCGGCTAACTATGGCTACACCTTC | CASSLVSANYGYTF | NA | TRBJ1-2 | NA | TRBV5-4
TGCAGTGCTAGTAGAGGGGGCAGGGACAATGAGCAGTTCTTC | CSASRGGRDNEQFF | TRBD1 | TRBJ2-1 | NA | TRBV20-1
TGTGCCAGTAGCCGGGACAGGGTGAACGAGCAGTACTTC | CASSRDRVNEQYF | TRBD1 | TRBJ2-7 | once | TRBV7-2